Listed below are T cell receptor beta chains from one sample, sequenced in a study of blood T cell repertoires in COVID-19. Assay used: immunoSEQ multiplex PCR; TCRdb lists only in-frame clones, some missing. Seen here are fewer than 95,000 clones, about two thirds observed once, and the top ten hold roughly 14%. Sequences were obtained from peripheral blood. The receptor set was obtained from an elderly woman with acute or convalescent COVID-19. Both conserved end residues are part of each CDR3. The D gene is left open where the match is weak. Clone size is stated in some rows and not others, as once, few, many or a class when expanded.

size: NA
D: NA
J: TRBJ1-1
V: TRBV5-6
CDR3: CASSLGGVRINTEAFF
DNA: TGTGCCAGCAGCCTCGGGGGGGTAAGAATTAACACTGAAGCTTTCTTT

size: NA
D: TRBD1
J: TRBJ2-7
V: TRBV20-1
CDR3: CSGTGNNEQYF
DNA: TGCAGTGGGACAGGGAACAACGAGCAGTACTTC

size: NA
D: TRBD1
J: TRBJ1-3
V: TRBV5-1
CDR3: CASSLATGDGNTIYF
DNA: TGCGCCAGCAGCTTGGCGACAGGGGATGGAAACACCATATATTTT

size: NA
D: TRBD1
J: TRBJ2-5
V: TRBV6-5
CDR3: CASILTGKETQYF
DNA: TGTGCCAGCATTTTGACAGGGAAAGAGACCCAGTACTTC

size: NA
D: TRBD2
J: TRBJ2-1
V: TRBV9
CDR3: CASSYGLAGGPSYNEQFF
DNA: TGTGCCAGCAGCTATGGACTAGCGGGGGGGCCGTCCTACAATGAGCAGTTCTTC

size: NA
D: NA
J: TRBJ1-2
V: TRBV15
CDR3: CATSRGGFSQLYGYTF
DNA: TGTGCCACCAGCAGAGGCGGGTTCTCACAGCTCTATGGCTACACCTTC

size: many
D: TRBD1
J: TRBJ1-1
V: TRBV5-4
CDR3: CASSSGTGLSTEAFF
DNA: TGTGCCAGCAGCTCCGGGACAGGGCTGAGCACTGAAGCTTTCTTT

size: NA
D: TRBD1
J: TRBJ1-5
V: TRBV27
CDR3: CASSLSPGQGWGQPQHF
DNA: TGTGCCAGCAGTTTATCCCCGGGACAGGGGTGGGGTCAGCCCCAGCATTTT

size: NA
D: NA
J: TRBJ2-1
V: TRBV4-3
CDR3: CASSQEFLGLPPYNEQFF
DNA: TGCGCCAGCAGCCAAGAGTTCCTGGGCCTCCCACCGTACAATGAGCAGTTCTTC

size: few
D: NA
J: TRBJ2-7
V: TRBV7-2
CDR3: CASSLAVQASYEQYF
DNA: TGTGCCAGCAGCTTAGCGGTACAGGCCTCCTACGAGCAGTACTTC

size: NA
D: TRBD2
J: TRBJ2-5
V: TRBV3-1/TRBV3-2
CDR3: CASVNTGGETQYF
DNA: TGTGCCAGCGTGAATACGGGGGGTGAGACCCAGTACTTC

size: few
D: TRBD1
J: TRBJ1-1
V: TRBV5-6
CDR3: CASSFGTGWMNTEAFF
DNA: TGTGCCAGCAGCTTCGGGACAGGGTGGATGAACACTGAAGCTTTCTTT

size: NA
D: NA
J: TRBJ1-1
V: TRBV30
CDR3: CALEAAVKSEAFF
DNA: TGTGCCCTCGAAGCGGCGGTGAAGAGTGAAGCTTTCTTT

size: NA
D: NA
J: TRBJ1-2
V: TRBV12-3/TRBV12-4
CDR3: CASAQTNYGYTF
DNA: TGTGCCAGCGCCCAGACTAACTATGGCTACACCTTC